These 28 T cell receptor beta chains were all obtained from the same sample, sequenced in a study of blood T cell repertoires in COVID-19. TCRdb keeps only in-frame clones here, not all; method: immunoSEQ multiplex PCR. The sample has 250,000 to 350,000 clones, approximately 90% seen once; the top ten hold roughly 5.9%. Input material: peripheral blood. The receptors were sampled from a woman in her 50s with COVID-19, enrolled during active disease.

This clone was observed a single time. The J gene is TRBJ1-3, the V gene TRBV5-1; 7 nucleotides agree with TRBD1. With V trimmed by 1 base and J by 1 base, 5 bases remained unmatched. Looked up from germline, CDR1 is SGHRS and CDR2 is YFSETQ. This CDR3 has 16 amino acids. The CDR3 DNA reads TGCGCCAGCAGCTTGATTGGGACAGAATCTGGAAACACCATATATTTT. Translation gives CASSLIGTESGNTIYF.

V gene TRBV3-1 (or the pseudogene TRBV3-2) combines with J gene TRBJ2-7, with 13 bases matching TRBD2. CDR1 and CDR2 from the germline V gene are LGHDT and YNNKEL (reference sequence). The J segment lost 1 base and the V segment lost 0 bases, leaving 9 bases of the junction unmatched. The CDR3 runs to 19 residues. In DNA form, the CDR3 reads TGTGCCAGCAGCCAAGAATCCTGGACTAGCGGGAGTGGGTCCTACGAGCAGTACTTC. Its protein is CASSQESWTSGSGSYEQYF.

The V call is TRBV24-1, the J call TRBJ2-7, with 10 bases matching TRBD1. Losses at the gene ends were 3 bases for V and 7 bases for J; bases not matched to a gene: 5. Germline CDR1 is KGHDR and CDR2 is SFDVKD. The CDR3 is 14 amino acids. CDR3 amino acids: CATSDGDRGGEQYF. As DNA, the CDR3 is TGTGCCACCAGTGATGGGGACAGGGGTGGTGAGCAGTACTTC.

Comments on this clone: The identical CDR3 is also encoded by other nucleotide sequences in the sample. The rearrangement uses TRBV15 and TRBJ1-1; D not certain. Trimming shortened V by 0 bases and J by 3 bases, and 5 bases separated the two germline ends. CDR3 length: 13 amino acids. In germline, CDR1 is LNHNV, CDR2 YYDKDF (reference sequence). The CDR3 loop is CATSRDIYTEAFF. CDR3 DNA: TGTGCCACCAGCAGAGACATTTACACTGAAGCTTTCTTT. The full variable domain, in which reference TRBV15 and TRBJ1-1 provide the parts outside the CDR3, is DAMVIQNPRYQVTQFGKPVTLSCSQTLNHNVMYWYQQKSSQAPKLLFHYYDKDFNNEADTPDNFQSRRPNTSFCFLDIRSPGLGDTAMYLCATSRDIYTEAFFGQGTRLTVV.

The chain is built from TRBV6-5 and TRBJ1-2, with 9 bases aligning to TRBD1. The CDR3 runs to 12 residues. Germline assignment: CDR1 MNHEY and CDR2 SVGAGI. The trim removed 5 bases at V and 12 bases at J, leaving 7 bases unmatched. The CDR3 bases are TGTGCCAGCAGTCCGGGGACAGGGAGACACACCTTC. It translates to CASSPGTGRHTF.

V gene TRBV18 combines with J gene TRBJ2-2; D is ambiguous. The germline V gene encodes CDR1 KGHSH and CDR2 LQKENI. The V gene lost 1 base and the J gene lost 2 bases, with 8 bases spanning the gap. This CDR3 spans 15 amino acids. This CDR3 reads CASSPRGTNTGELFF. The CDR3 nucleotides are TGTGCCAGCTCACCACGAGGAACTAACACCGGGGAGCTGTTTTTT.

The gene calls are TRBV7-9 and TRBJ1-1; TRBD1 aligns across 7 bases. CDR1 SEHNR and CDR2 FQNEAQ come from the germline V gene (reference sequence). V lost 5 bases and J lost 5; bases outside the gene matches: 11. The CDR3 has 15 amino acids. The CDR3 region is CASSLQRGQGTEAFF. The CDR3, as DNA: TGTGCCAGCAGCCTTCAAAGGGGGCAGGGGACTGAAGCTTTCTTT.

The chain uses TRBV4-2 and TRBJ2-2; a possible D gene is TRBD1 (5 bases). Germline V lookup: CDR1 LGHNA, CDR2 YNFKEQ. V dropped 1 base and J dropped 7 bases, with 13 bases sitting between them. The CDR3 runs to 15 residues. The DNA for the CDR3 is TGTGCCAGCAGCCAAGTGGGGCCAGCAGGCGGGGAGCTGTTTTTT. Encoded protein: CASSQVGPAGGELFF.

The chain joins TRBV7-3 to TRBJ2-2, with TRBD2 matching 11 bases. The CDR3 totals 16 residues. V lost 6 bases, J lost 3 bases, and 6 bases stayed unmatched. The germline V gene has CDR1 SGHTA and CDR2 FQGTGA. The CDR3 nucleotides read TGTGCCAGCAGATTGGGACTAGCGGATTACACCGGGGAGCTGTTTTTT. Encoded protein: CASRLGLADYTGELFF.

The J gene is TRBJ2-3, the V gene TRBV27, with TRBD2 matching over 10 bases. V was clipped by 2 bases and J by 5 bases; unmatched bases: 7. Germline V gene data show CDR1 as MNHEY and CDR2 as SMNVEV (reference sequence). The CDR3 runs to 16 residues. The CDR3 sequence is CASSLRASGSLDTQYF. CDR3 DNA sequence: TGTGCCAGCAGTTTAAGGGCTAGCGGGAGTCTAGATACGCAGTATTTT.

The rearrangement uses TRBV23-1 and TRBJ2-3; TRBD2 matches at 9 bases. TRBV23-1 is an open reading frame, and its role is uncertain. Unmatched junction bases numbered 27, after V lost 0 bases and J lost 8 bases. The CDR3 consists of 22 residues. CDR3 region: CASSQSLGQDLNAGGCPLTQYF. For the CDR3, the DNA is TGCGCCAGCAGTCAATCTCTCGGACAGGACCTGAACGCGGGAGGGTGCCCCCTTACGCAGTATTTT.

As for this clone: An end of the junction does not agree with germline; a read error may underlie this. The chain recombines TRBV3-1 (or the pseudogene TRBV3-2) with TRBJ1-2; no clear D. Per the germline V gene, CDR1 is LGHDT and CDR2 is YNNKEL (reference sequence). The length of the CDR3 is 13 residues. The CDR3 bases are TGTGCCAGCAGCCAAGATGAGACGATGGACTACCGCTTC. As protein: CASSQDETMDYRF.

The chain employs TRBV5-1 and TRBJ1-3; D gene unclear. The ends were cut back, 1 base at V and 0 bases at J, with 5 bases in the middle. This CDR3 region has 14 residues. The germline CDR1 and CDR2 sequences are SGHRS and YFSETQ. CDR3 protein: CASSLTHSGNTIYF. DNA of the CDR3: TGCGCCAGCAGCTTGACACACTCTGGAAACACCATATATTTT. Variable domain in full (rest from reference TRBV5-1 and TRBJ1-3): KAGVTQTPRYLIKTRGQQVTLSCSPISGHRSVSWYQQTPGQGLQFLFEYFSETQRNKGNFPGRFSGRQFSNSRSEMNVSTLELGDSALYLCASSLTHSGNTIYFGEGSWLTVV.

This rearrangement joins TRBV13 to TRBJ1-2; TRBD1 might be the D (6 bases). V lost 4 bases and J 6 bases, leaving 21 bases between the germline ends. The CDR3 loop spans 16 amino acids. The germline gives CDR1 PRHDT, CDR2 FYEKMQ (reference sequence). This CDR3 is CASSSYNRVIVDGYTF. The DNA for the CDR3 is TGTGCCAGCAGCTCGTATAACAGGGTAATAGTGGATGGCTACACCTTC.

This chain uses TRBV4-1 with TRBJ1-5; D is perhaps TRBD1 (6 bases). Trimming left V 4 bases short and J 7 bases short, with 17 bases between. CDR1 and CDR2 (germline): MGHRA, YSYEKL. The CDR3 spans 15 residues. DNA for the CDR3: TGCGCCAGCAGCCTATCAGGGGCAGGCCAGCAGCCCCAGCATTTT. Its translation is CASSLSGAGQQPQHF.

V usage is TRBV7-6 and J usage is TRBJ2-1; 9 nucleotides match TRBD2. Germline CDR1 reads SGHVS; CDR2 reads FNYEAQ. This CDR3 spans 16 amino acids. The J segment lost 7 bases and the V segment lost 5 bases, leaving 12 bases of the junction unmatched. CDR3 residues: CASSPRAGGPGNEQFF. Written as DNA, the CDR3 is TGTGCCAGCAGCCCGCGAGCGGGAGGCCCCGGGAATGAGCAGTTCTTC.

The chain recombines TRBV3-1 (or the pseudogene TRBV3-2) with TRBJ1-6, with D perhaps matching TRBD1 (6 bases). The CDR3 is 14 amino acids. V gave up 6 bases and J gave up 7 bases, with 13 bases separating them. CDR1 and CDR2 (germline): LGHDT, YNNKEL (reference sequence). The CDR3 reads CASSPPQGNSPLHF. The CDR3 coding sequence is TGTGCCAGCAGTCCGCCCCAGGGGAATTCACCCCTCCACTTT.

The chain has TRBV7-6 and TRBJ1-6; the match to TRBD1 covers 7 bases. Trimming took 5 bases from V and 3 from J; bases not matched to a gene: 1. The CDR3 has 14 amino acids. CDR1 and CDR2 (germline): SGHVS, FNYEAQ. The CDR3 region has the DNA TGTGCCAGCAGCCGGACAGGCTATAATTCACCCCTCCACTTT. Translating it yields CASSRTGYNSPLHF.

V usage is TRBV5-6 and J usage is TRBJ1-1, with D unclear. This CDR3 comprises 13 residues. Trimming took 0 bases from V and 1 from J, leaving 4 bases between them. Germline values: CDR1 SGHDT, CDR2 YYEEEE. In DNA, the CDR3 is TGTGCCAGCAGCTTGGCAGGGAACACTGAAGCTTTCTTT. It specifies CASSLAGNTEAFF.

The V gene is TRBV7-9, the J gene TRBJ2-7; D is unclear. The CDR3 totals 15 residues. V shed 5 bases and J shed 3 bases, with 17 bases lying between them. The germline gives CDR1 SEHNR, CDR2 FQNEAQ (reference sequence). The CDR3 here is CASSPPVEAYYEQYF. The CDR3 DNA sequence: TGTGCCAGCAGCCCACCGGTTGAAGCCTACTACGAGCAGTACTTC.

With regard to this clone: The sample has other DNA sequences that encode this CDR3 too. The V call is TRBV18, the J call TRBJ2-3; maybe TRBD2 (5 bases). The germline CDR1 and CDR2 sequences are KGHSH and LQKENI. V lost 2 bases to trimming and J lost 2 bases, with 8 bases between them. This CDR3 region has 14 residues. CDR3 residues: CASSPGADTDTQYF. CDR3 DNA sequence: TGTGCCAGCTCACCAGGAGCGGACACAGATACGCAGTATTTT. Filled out from reference TRBV18 and TRBJ2-3, the complete variable domain reads NAGVMQNPRHLVRRRGQEARLRCSPMKGHSHVYWYRQLPEEGLKFMVYLQKENIIDESGMPKERFSAEFPKEGPSILRIQQVVRGDSAAYFCASSPGADTDTQYFGPGTRLTVL.

CDR3 DNA sequence: TGTGCCTGGACCCGACAGGGTTACTCTCTCGAGCAGTACTTC. It encodes CAWTRQGYSLEQYF. The gene calls are TRBV30 and TRBJ2-7; TRBD1 matches at 7 bases. V shed 4 bases and J 6 bases; nucleotides not matched to a gene: 12. This CDR3 is 14 amino acids long. Germline V CDR1 and CDR2: GTSNPN, SVGIG (reference sequence).

The DNA of the CDR3 is TGTGCCAGCAGCTTAGATAGGTGGGGGGTGAACACTGAAGCTTTCTTT. This gives the protein CASSLDRWGVNTEAFF. The chain links TRBV11-3 to TRBJ1-1, with D possibly being TRBD1 (5 bases). The V end lost 0 bases, the J end lost 0 bases, and 11 bases lay between the germline ends. In germline, CDR1 is SGHNT, CDR2 YENEEA. CDR3 length: 16 residues.

The rearrangement joins TRBV4-3 to TRBJ1-4; TRBD1 matches at 10 bases. The germline gives CDR1 LGHNA, CDR2 YSLEER. V lost 1 base, J lost 6 bases, and 2 bases stayed unmatched. The CDR3 length is 15 residues. This CDR3 is CASSQAGQGYEKLFF. In nucleotides, the CDR3 is TGCGCCAGCAGCCAAGCGGGACAGGGGTATGAAAAACTGTTTTTT.

The chain uses TRBV6-2 or TRBV6-3 and TRBJ1-5; TRBD1 aligns across 7 bases. Germline V gene data show CDR1 as MNHEY and CDR2 as SVGEGT. This CDR3 has 17 residues. V lost 6 bases to trimming and J lost 0 bases; unmatched junction nucleotides: 11. CDR3: CASSSGTASYSNQPQHF. The CDR3 nucleotides read TGTGCCAGCAGCTCCGGGACAGCTTCCTATAGCAATCAGCCCCAGCATTTT.

The chain recombines TRBV3-1 (or the pseudogene TRBV3-2) with TRBJ2-7, with 7 bases matching TRBD1. Germline V CDR1 and CDR2: LGHDT, YNNKEL (reference sequence). The ends lost 4 bases at V and 3 bases at J; junction bases unmatched: 6. The length of the CDR3 is 14 residues. The CDR3 loop is CASSLRDSFYEQYF. CDR3 in DNA: TGTGCCAGCAGCCTGAGGGACAGTTTCTACGAGCAGTACTTC.

This clone came up a few times. V gene TRBV12-3 or TRBV12-4 combines with J gene TRBJ1-5; weak D call: TRBD1 (5 bases). This CDR3 is 12 amino acids long. V was cut by 5 bases and J by 10 bases, with 12 bases left in between. The CDR3 here is CASSLQADPQHF. The CDR3 nucleotides read TGTGCCAGCAGTCTACAGGCCGATCCCCAGCATTTT.

CDR3 nucleotides: TGTGCCAGCAGTCAAACCGGGGATGAGCAGTTCTTC. As protein: CASSQTGDEQFF. The chain has TRBV7-9 and TRBJ2-1, with TRBD2 as a possible D gene (5 bases). The V gene lost 6 bases and the J gene lost 8 bases, with 11 bases spanning the gap. The CDR3 covers 12 residues. Germline values: CDR1 SEHNR, CDR2 FQNEAQ (reference sequence).